This T cell receptor beta chain was recovered during a study of neurological immune-mediated disorders (dated 2019 in TCRdb). For the wider study: Using UMI-based sequencing, the study compared peripheral blood TCR-beta repertoires from patients with HTLV-I-associated myelopathy (HAM/TSP), patients with multiple sclerosis, and healthy controls. The approximately 99 TCR-beta libraries included longitudinal samples, technical triplicates and paired sorted CD4+ and CD8+ T-cell subsets alongside PBMC samples. The cohort included approximately 68 subjects: approximately 15 with HAM/TSP, about 35 with multiple sclerosis, and approximately 20 healthy controls. What the study reported, not specific to this receptor: No identical CDR3 amino acid sequences were found to be shared among expanded clones across subjects, suggesting that TCR-beta repertoires were private in all groups. The highest TCR clonal expansion was observed in HAM/TSP patients, whereas the lowest was observed in MS patients, even when compared with healthy controls.

This clonotype appeared many times. Its antigen remains undetermined. No qualities accompany the bases; no much larger clone lies one base away. To synthesize cDNA, template-switch 5'RACE was performed with a primer carrying a 10-nucleotide random unique molecular identifier so that each TCR transcript was tagged. Over 180 million TCR-beta sequences, covering 15-18 subjects, were produced in each sequencing run. The RNeasy kit was used to extract total RNA. TCR-beta VDJ regions were amplified with primers for the TCR constant region and the 5'RACE anchor, using the KAPA Real-time Library Amplification kit. Sample indexes and Illumina adaptors were added in a first PCR, and a second PCR then increased library yield. After Ampure bead purification, the TCR product of roughly 650 bp was size-selected on a 2% E-gel SizeSelection system. Before pooling, library quality was assessed on a Bioanalyzer, concentration was determined with Qubit, and library quantification was performed with the Kapa Library Quantification kit. An Illumina HiSeq 2500 was used to sequence the libraries paired-end at 2 x 150 bp. To increase sequence diversity, roughly 24-31% phiX was spiked into each library pool. The original pipeline was this. The UMI-based MiGEC pipeline processed quality-filtered reads and removed over 75% of raw TCR sequences during error correction. IMGT germline references were used for aligning VDJ genes, and each clonotype was defined as a unique CDR3 amino acid sequence together with its V-J genes. Clonal expansion, Shannon diversity and CDR3 relatedness were evaluated with VDJtools (CalcPairwiseDistances, ClusterSamples), while phylogenetic trees were built in CLCbio workbench. A clone was classed as expanded if it had 8 or more unique UMIs, a cutoff based on coefficient-of-variation modelling across technical triplicates. TCRdb trimmed the raw reads at Q25, called clones with MiXCR and kept productive beta chains. Entries that share a CDR3 protein sequence are merged under the most common genes and DNA. The V and J calls reflect TCRdb's pipeline rather than the authors' work. This sample is represented by approximately 87,000 distinct CDR3 sequences; 13% to 15% of them were singletons. The top ten hold 6.5% to 8% of the sample.

Blood bank volunteers in Maryland, USA served as the healthy controls. For unsorted PBMC libraries, 2 million PBMCs were used after storage in RNAlater at -80 degrees C until RNA extraction. PBMCs were separated from peripheral blood using Ficoll-Hypaque density gradient centrifugation and then cryopreserved in liquid nitrogen. The germline V gene gives CDR1 as SGHAT and CDR2 as FQNNGV. The trim is 7 bases for V and 5 bases for J, with a gap of 11 bases between the germline ends. CDR3 length: 13 amino acids, cysteine to phenylalanine. CDR3 DNA is the only sequence kept; it has 39 bases, read in frame from the first base.

The sequence was collected from a woman in her fifties or sixties in good health. The chain was built from TRBV11-2 and TRBJ2-2; TRBD1 might be the D gene, on 6 matching bases. Sequencing was performed on PBMCs. The CDR3 region has the sequence CASNLGATGELFF. The DNA sequence is TGTGCCAGCAACCTGGGGGCGACCGGGGAGCTGTTTTTT.